This TCR beta chain was recovered during a study of breast tumors, draining lymph nodes, adjacent tissues (dated by TCRdb to 2016 to 2017). Regarding the study in general: Breast cancer patients provided tumor, adjacent nontumor tissue and axillary lymph nodes, and the study compared the TCR beta repertoires across these three sources. In human breast cancer, the study set out to evaluate how tumor, surrounding tissue and draining lymph node repertoires relate to one another and whether T cells may move between these sites.

Study-wide findings and limitations: The conclusion that tumor T cells originate in lymph nodes was presented as consistent with a hypothesis rather than as directly demonstrated. Tumors showed preferential V and J gene usage, and their T-cell repertoire diversity fell below that of lymph nodes yet above that of nontumor tissue. The data were considered consistent with the idea that most tumor T cells come from the lymph node and then expand in tumor tissue. The similarity between tumor and nontumor tissue repertoires was significantly greater in luminal-like breast cancer than in basal-like breast cancer.

Sequencing relied on an Illumina HiSeq 2000. TCR beta chain libraries were generated through multiplex PCR amplification. The amplified TCR beta chain products were analyzed by high-throughput sequencing. The public reads were reprocessed in TCRdb via fastp at Q25 and MiXCR, keeping in-frame beta chains. Rows with one shared CDR3 protein collapse into an entry with the most common genes and DNA. The sample table shows about 230,000 distinct CDR3 sequences, and roughly 30% are seen once. Just over 1.4% of the sample lies in the top ten. As regards this clonotype: The antigen it recognizes is unknown. It has no much larger one-base neighbor in the sample; base qualities were not kept.

The lymph node samples were taken from the axillary draining lymph nodes of breast cancer patients. This receptor was obtained from a female donor with breast cancer. Some clones in this sample may be carry-over from other donors' samples. Sequences were obtained from axillary lymph node tissue.

The nucleotide sequence reads TGTGCCAGCAGCGTAGAACAGGGAGAGATAGAGACCCAGCATTTT. The resulting protein is CASSVEQGEIETQHF. This receptor chain uses TRBV9 and TRBJ1-5, and perhaps TRBD1 as D gene, on 6 matching bases. Inclusive of the bounding cysteine and phenylalanine, the CDR3 is 15 residues long. CDR3 DNA only is kept here, 45 bases in frame from base 1. The trim is 0 bases for V and 11 bases for J, with a gap of 18 bases between the germline ends. CDR1 and CDR2 are drawn from the germline V gene: SGDLS, YYNGEE. With all but the CDR3 taken from the reference TRBV9 and TRBJ1-5 genes, the full variable domain is: DSGVTQTPKHLITATGQRVTLRCSPRSGDLSVYWYQQSLDQGLQFLIQYYNGEERAKGNILERFSAQQFPDLHSELNLSSLELGDSALYFCASSVEQGEIETQHFGDGTRLSIL.